This is a list of T cell receptor beta chains from one sample in a study of shared clonotypes between healthy human individuals. Method: immunoSEQ multiplex PCR; TCRdb's copy keeps in-frame clones and lacks some. The table lists a few hundred thousand clones, about 97% of them singletons. The sequenced sample consisted of naive CD4+ T cells sorted from blood. Every receptor here comes from a woman aged 30 to 39 in good health. Each CDR3 is given with its conserved first and last residue. Fields, in order: V gene, CDR3 protein.

v_gene: TRBV27; CDR3aa: CASSLSRTTDTQYF
v_gene: TRBV2; CDR3aa: CASSGLAGQEQFF
v_gene: TRBV5-8; CDR3aa: CASSLVDRAYEQYF
v_gene: TRBV7-8; CDR3aa: CASSPDRLRVKNIQYF
v_gene: TRBV28; CDR3aa: CASKIAGELDTQYF
v_gene: TRBV28; CDR3aa: CASSSRTAGYTF
v_gene: TRBV9; CDR3aa: CASSARGRTYNEQFF
v_gene: TRBV28; CDR3aa: CASSTPYSYEQYF
v_gene: TRBV7-2; CDR3aa: CASSLLFTYNEQFF
v_gene: TRBV4-1; CDR3aa: CASSHRGDRWNYGYTF
v_gene: TRBV28; CDR3aa: CASSPRDIIGTEAFF
v_gene: TRBV4-1; CDR3aa: CASSPYQLGGSYNEQFF
v_gene: TRBV6-6; CDR3aa: CASSYSSRAQGPQHF
v_gene: TRBV10-2; CDR3aa: CASSAPMGGRGNEQFF
v_gene: TRBV7-8; CDR3aa: CASSTSSFVSGNTIYF
v_gene: TRBV4-1; CDR3aa: CASSQPGGTRTEAFF
v_gene: TRBV14; CDR3aa: CASSRWDGAYEQYF
v_gene: TRBV19; CDR3aa: CASSTGAQYGYTF
v_gene: TRBV4-1; CDR3aa: CASSPMGQVLFGYTF
v_gene: TRBV2; CDR3aa: CASKRLVYEQYF
v_gene: TRBV5-1; CDR3aa: CASSSHPSGVGYGYTF
v_gene: TRBV10-3; CDR3aa: CATQGLTYEQYF
v_gene: TRBV4-2; CDR3aa: CASSQGRSEKLFF
v_gene: TRBV21-1; CDR3aa: CASRGTRTGLDEQFF
v_gene: TRBV14; CDR3aa: CASSQQGKDEQFF
v_gene: TRBV5-5; CDR3aa: CASSFKNSNQPQHF
v_gene: TRBV6-5; CDR3aa: CASSYSSPPGELFF
v_gene: TRBV5-5; CDR3aa: CASSYGQGLNYGYTF
v_gene: TRBV5-1; CDR3aa: CASSLRQGAYEQYF
v_gene: TRBV2; CDR3aa: CASSEASGLPEQYF
v_gene: TRBV25-1; CDR3aa: CASKDRRGDEKLFF
v_gene: TRBV27; CDR3aa: CASSLAGTSGSFYEQFF
v_gene: TRBV19; CDR3aa: CASSIRGLAGVDEQFF
v_gene: TRBV19; CDR3aa: CASSISTGPYNEQFF
v_gene: TRBV28; CDR3aa: CASSLTTSLEAFF
v_gene: TRBV6-5; CDR3aa: CASSYWTSGYEQYF
v_gene: TRBV20-1; CDR3aa: CSAREDISF
v_gene: TRBV10-3; CDR3aa: CAISERGGGQETQYF
v_gene: TRBV10-3; CDR3aa: CAISAEGGETQYF
v_gene: TRBV4-1; CDR3aa: CASSQDSAGSYNEQFF
v_gene: TRBV5-1; CDR3aa: CASSLPPSSYNEQFF
v_gene: TRBV28; CDR3aa: CASSLRSTGLYEQYF
v_gene: TRBV28; CDR3aa: CASSYNRGPDTQYF
v_gene: TRBV28; CDR3aa: CASTTARGAFF
v_gene: TRBV4-1; CDR3aa: CASSQPMTSSYNEQFF
v_gene: TRBV29-1; CDR3aa: CSVKRGPYNEQFF
v_gene: TRBV4-1; CDR3aa: CASSDDLAGAYNEQFF
v_gene: TRBV2; CDR3aa: CASSTRGPPSGANVLTF
v_gene: TRBV13; CDR3aa: CASSSLPGQEPYEQYF
v_gene: TRBV7-2; CDR3aa: CASSLGRLAEQETQYF
v_gene: TRBV7-9; CDR3aa: CASSLATSGTDTQYF